These 29 T cell receptor beta chains came from one sample sequenced in a study of blood T cell repertoires in COVID-19 (dated by TCRdb to between 2020 and 2021). The library was generated by the immunoSEQ multiplex PCR assay. Imported from immuneACCESS, the table was reduced by TCRdb to in-frame sequences with V and J called. These copies leave out some clones; in studies compared against another copy, an unresolved V gene accounts for under half, and the cause of the remainder is not known. The sample records a few hundred thousand clones, less than 95% of which are singletons. The leading ten clones occupy 0.6% of the sample. The material sequenced was PBMCs or T cells enriched from blood (not recorded which). The source of these receptors is a man in his late teens or twenties who had recovered from COVID-19.

The chain carries TRBV15 and TRBJ2-1, with TRBD2 matching 7 bases. The length of the CDR3 is 16 residues. J gave up 0 bases and V 1 base, and 3 bases lay outside the gene matches. Germline V gives CDR1 LNHNV, CDR2 YYDKDF (reference sequence). CDR3 sequence: CATSRGEGSSYNEQFF. CDR3 nucleotide sequence: TGTGCCACCAGCAGAGGGGAGGGAAGCTCCTACAATGAGCAGTTCTTC.

V is TRBV15 and J is TRBJ2-6; D uncertain. The CDR3 is 17 residues long. Germline-derived CDR1 and CDR2 are LNHNV and YYDKDF (reference sequence). Trimming took 1 base from V and 4 from J, leaving 14 bases between them. DNA of the CDR3: TGTGCCACCAGCAGAGCCCCTAAATCGTCGGGGGCCAACGTCCTGACTTTC. This sequence encodes CATSRAPKSSGANVLTF. Variable domain in full (rest from reference TRBV15 and TRBJ2-6): DAMVIQNPRYQVTQFGKPVTLSCSQTLNHNVMYWYQQKSSQAPKLLFHYYDKDFNNEADTPDNFQSRRPNTSFCFLDIRSPGLGDTAMYLCATSRAPKSSGANVLTFGAGSRLTVL.

About this clone itself: This sample includes further DNA sequences coding for the same CDR3. The chain is built from TRBV27 and TRBJ1-1, with D unresolved. Trimming removed 2 bases at V and 0 bases at J, with 10 bases between. The CDR3 consists of 15 residues. The germline V gene has CDR1 MNHEY and CDR2 SMNVEV (reference sequence). The CDR3 DNA is TGTGCCAGCAGTTTAAGTTCCGGGTTGAACACTGAAGCTTTCTTT. This gives the protein CASSLSSGLNTEAFF.

This sequence joins TRBV4-1 and TRBJ1-1, with unresolved D. The CDR3 length is 13 residues. Germline loops: CDR1 MGHRA, CDR2 YSYEKL. Between the trimmed V and J ends, which lost 2 bases and 3 bases, there was a span of 7 bases. The CDR3 here is CASSQPFDTEAFF. The CDR3 DNA sequence: TGCGCCAGCAGCCAACCCTTTGACACTGAAGCTTTCTTT.

The rearrangement joins TRBV5-5 to TRBJ1-4; D possibly corresponds to TRBD1 (6 bases). This CDR3 region has 16 residues. V was clipped by 4 bases and J by 8 bases, with 21 bases between them. CDR1 is SGHKS and CDR2 is YYEKEE in the germline V gene (reference sequence). CDR3 region: CASSVSPGTSAEKLFF. CDR3 in DNA: TGTGCCAGCAGCGTGAGTCCCGGGACATCAGCCGAAAAACTGTTTTTT.

This chain joins TRBV4-1 and TRBJ2-3; possibly TRBD2 for D (6 bases). The CDR3 is 16 amino acids. CDR1 is MGHRA, CDR2 YSYEKL, per germline. V lost 5 bases, J lost 0 bases, and 15 bases lay in between. Here the CDR3 reads CASSSGTGGSTDTQYF. The DNA of the CDR3 is TGCGCCAGCAGCTCTGGGACCGGGGGAAGCACAGATACGCAGTATTTT.

This chain joins TRBV27 and TRBJ1-6; 8 bases fit TRBD1. This CDR3 spans 14 amino acids. The V gene's germline CDR1 is MNHEY and CDR2 SMNVEV (reference sequence). With 6 bases clipped from V and 4 bases from J, the junction kept 2 bases outside the gene matches. The CDR3 sequence: CASSDRGYNSPLHF. CDR3 coding DNA: TGTGCCAGCAGCGACAGGGGTTATAATTCACCCCTCCACTTT.

The V gene is TRBV7-2, the J gene TRBJ1-5; a weak D match, TRBD1 (5 bases). Germline V CDR1 and CDR2: SGHTA, FQGNSA. This CDR3 spans 13 amino acids. V was clipped by 1 base and J by 5 bases, with 6 bases between them. CDR3 DNA: TGTGCCAGCAGCTTAGTCAGGGATCAGCCCCAGCATTTT. Encoded protein: CASSLVRDQPQHF.

This chain joins TRBV11-2 and TRBJ2-1; D is perhaps TRBD2 (5 bases). V was cut by 5 bases and J by 5 bases, with 16 bases left in between. The CDR3 runs 15 residues. CDR1 is SGHAT, CDR2 FQNNGV, per germline. CDR3 loop: CASSGGLSPHNEQFF. The CDR3 region has the DNA TGTGCCAGCAGCGGAGGACTCTCCCCCCACAATGAGCAGTTCTTC.

This rearrangement joins TRBV27 to TRBJ1-3, with D tentatively TRBD1 (6 bases). V was shortened by 8 bases and J by 0 bases, with 14 bases between the two germline ends. CDR1 is MNHEY, CDR2 SMNVEV, per germline (reference sequence). The CDR3 runs to 15 residues. CDR3 protein: CASAGGPSSGNTIYF. The CDR3 region has the DNA TGTGCCAGCGCCGGGGGGCCCAGCTCTGGAAACACCATATATTTT.

J is TRBJ2-7 and V is TRBV11-3, with 12 nucleotides matching TRBD2. The germline gives CDR1 SGHNT, CDR2 YENEEA. This CDR3 region has 15 residues. Unmatched junction bases numbered 5, after V lost 5 bases and J lost 3 bases. The CDR3 loop reads CASSRRTSGDYEQYF. The CDR3 coding sequence is TGTGCCAGCAGCCGAAGGACTAGCGGGGACTACGAGCAGTACTTC.

This sequence joins TRBV20-1 and TRBJ2-7; 14 nucleotides agree with TRBD2. The CDR3 spans 18 residues. Germline V lookup: CDR1 DFQATT, CDR2 SNEGSKA (reference sequence). V lost 3 bases and J lost 0; bases outside the gene matches: 10. The CDR3 sequence is CSASGGLAGGSVSYEQYF. The CDR3 nucleotides are TGCAGTGCTAGTGGAGGACTAGCGGGAGGTTCTGTCTCCTACGAGCAGTACTTC.

The table lists this clone with a count of one. The rearrangement uses TRBV20-1 and TRBJ1-6; D possibly corresponds to TRBD1 (5 bases). Germline V gives CDR1 DFQATT, CDR2 SNEGSKA (reference sequence). The CDR3 has 15 amino acids. V was cut by 3 bases and J by 1 base, with 10 bases left in between. Here the CDR3 reads CSASVAGSYNSPLHF. The CDR3 DNA sequence: TGCAGTGCTAGTGTCGCAGGGTCCTATAATTCACCCCTCCACTTT.

This rearrangement joins TRBV6-1 to TRBJ2-7; the match to TRBD2 covers 9 bases. The V segment lost 3 bases and the J segment 6 bases; nucleotides outside the gene matches: 9. The CDR3 spans 15 residues. Germline CDR1 MNHNS, CDR2 SASEGT. DNA for the CDR3: TGTGCCAGCAGTGATCAGTTAGCGGGAGTCGCCGAGCAGTACTTC. It is translated as CASSDQLAGVAEQYF.

The chain is built from TRBV28 and TRBJ1-2; D not resolved. With 2 bases removed from V and 7 bases from J, the gap between germline ends came to 11 bases. The CDR3 is made up of 13 amino acids. Germline loops: CDR1 MDHEN, CDR2 SYDVKM. The CDR3 DNA reads TGTGCCAGCAGTTTACTAGGCGCCGGTGGCTACACCTTC. Translation: CASSLLGAGGYTF.

The chain employs TRBV20-1 and TRBJ1-2; D not certain. Per germline, CDR1 DFQATT and CDR2 SNEGSKA (reference sequence). This CDR3 has 16 residues. V lost 3 bases and J lost 2, with 19 bases in between. The CDR3 sequence: CSASLQRRQRNYGYTF. Here the CDR3 DNA reads TGCAGTGCTAGTCTCCAGCGGCGCCAGAGGAACTATGGCTACACCTTC.

The chain combines TRBV10-3 with TRBJ1-2; 8 bases are a match to TRBD1. With V trimmed by 3 bases and J by 2 bases, 2 bases remained unmatched. CDR3 length: 14 residues. Germline V gene lookup returns CDR1 ENHRY and CDR2 SYGVKD. CDR3 bases: TGTGCCATCAGTGATGACAGGGGAAACTATGGCTACACCTTC. Translating it yields CAISDDRGNYGYTF.

In the case of this clone: In the same sample, other DNA sequences code for this CDR3. The chain recombines TRBV11-2 with TRBJ1-1; 10 bases fit TRBD1. Germline values: CDR1 SGHAT, CDR2 FQNNGV. The CDR3 extends over 13 amino acids. J gave up 11 bases and V 3 bases, and 6 bases lay outside the gene matches. CDR3 region: CASSLDRGDRAFF. The CDR3 nucleotides read TGTGCCAGCAGCTTGGACAGGGGGGATAGGGCTTTCTTT.

The rearrangement uses TRBV30 and TRBJ1-6, with 7 bases identical to TRBD1. CDR1 and CDR2 from the germline V gene are GTSNPN and SVGIG (reference sequence). With V trimmed by 1 base and J by 0 bases, 6 bases remained unmatched. The CDR3 totals 17 residues. The DNA of the CDR3 is TGTGCCTGGAGTGGGGACAGCAAGAGCTCCTATAATTCACCCCTCCACTTT. Its translation is CAWSGDSKSSYNSPLHF.

V usage is TRBV7-8 and J usage is TRBJ2-3; D call uncertain. V lost 1 base and J 2 bases, leaving 10 bases between the germline ends. There are 15 residues in the CDR3. Germline CDR1 reads SGHVS; CDR2 reads FQNEAQ. CDR3 in DNA: TGTGCCAGCAGCTTAGATCGCCAGGACACAGATACGCAGTATTTT. Translation gives CASSLDRQDTDTQYF.

In DNA form, the CDR3 reads TGTGCCAGCAGCTTGACCGGGGTTAACACCGGGGAGCTGTTTTTT. Translation gives CASSLTGVNTGELFF. The chain employs TRBV5-6 and TRBJ2-2; D might be TRBD2 (5 bases). In germline, CDR1 is SGHDT, CDR2 YYEEEE. The length of the CDR3 is 15 residues. The V gene lost 1 base and the J gene lost 2 bases, with 9 bases spanning the gap.

The chain is built from TRBV27 and TRBJ2-1, with TRBD2 matching over 9 bases. Trimming removed 3 bases from V and 3 bases from J; junction bases left unmatched: 6. CDR1 is MNHEY and CDR2 is SMNVEV in the germline V gene (reference sequence). The CDR3 loop spans 16 amino acids. The CDR3 sequence is CASSFLSGSLYNEQFF. CDR3 in DNA: TGTGCCAGCAGTTTTCTTAGCGGGAGTCTCTACAATGAGCAGTTCTTC.

The V and J genes are TRBV28 and TRBJ2-1, with TRBD2 matching 14 bases. The CDR3 is 15 amino acids. The V and J ends lost 4 bases and 10 bases, in that order; junction bases with no gene match: 6. Germline V gives CDR1 MDHEN, CDR2 SYDVKM. In DNA, the CDR3 is TGTGCCAGCAGTTGGGGACTAGCGGGAGAAGAGGAGCAGTTCTTC. Translated, it gives CASSWGLAGEEEQFF.

The rearrangement joins TRBV19 to TRBJ1-5; D is unclear. There are 13 residues in the CDR3. Trimming stripped 5 bases from V and 3 bases from J, with 8 bases between. The V gene's germline CDR1 is LNHDA and CDR2 SQIVND (reference sequence). The CDR3 sequence: CASSPQINQPQHF. CDR3 sequence (DNA): TGTGCCAGTAGTCCTCAGATCAATCAGCCCCAGCATTTT.

The rearrangement uses TRBV5-1 and TRBJ2-1; a possible D gene is TRBD2 (6 bases). Germline V gene lookup returns CDR1 SGHRS and CDR2 YFSETQ. V gave up 5 bases and J gave up 2 bases, with 20 bases separating them. The CDR3 is 17 residues long. CDR3 sequence (DNA): TGCGCCAGCAGGGACCTGTGGCGGGATCAGGCCTACAATGAGCAGTTCTTC. Translation: CASRDLWRDQAYNEQFF.

The J gene is TRBJ1-1, the V gene TRBV10-3; 8 positions agree with TRBD1. V trimming: 5 bases; J trimming: 3 bases; junction bases outside the gene matches: 8. The CDR3 has 15 residues. Germline loops: CDR1 ENHRY, CDR2 SYGVKD. The CDR3 loop reads CAISRQGYKDTEAFF. In DNA, the CDR3 is TGTGCCATCAGTAGACAGGGGTATAAGGACACTGAAGCTTTCTTT.

The chain recombines TRBV3-1 (or the pseudogene TRBV3-2) with TRBJ1-3; 9 bases are a match to TRBD1. Trimming at V came to 0 bases and at J to 7 bases, leaving 10 bases not matched to a gene. This CDR3 comprises 17 residues. Germline assignment: CDR1 LGHDT and CDR2 YNNKEL (reference sequence). The chain's CDR3 is CASSQDLTGTGSNTIYF. The CDR3 coding sequence is TGTGCCAGCAGCCAAGATTTAACCGGGACAGGGAGTAACACCATATATTTT.

The chain links TRBV7-2 to TRBJ2-7, with D possibly TRBD2 on 6 matching bases. The CDR3 runs 14 residues. Germline CDR1 and CDR2: SGHTA and FQGNSA. V was trimmed by 5 bases and J by 2 bases, leaving 13 bases between them. The CDR3 reads CASSQTRNAYEQYF. The CDR3 DNA reads TGTGCCAGCAGCCAGACTAGAAATGCCTACGAGCAGTACTTC.

About this clone itself: At one of its ends the junction is not consistent with the germline gene, which may arise from a read error. This chain links TRBV10-3 with TRBJ1-4; perhaps TRBD1 as D (6 bases). Germline V gene sequence: CDR1 ENHRY, CDR2 SYGVKD. This CDR3 is 13 amino acids long. CDR3 nucleotide sequence: TGTGCCATCAGTGAGGCAGACAGGTCCCCTTCCTCTTTT. This gives the protein CAISEADRSPSSF.